Listed below are T cell receptor beta chains from one sample, sequenced in a study of CD8+ T cells in alopecia areata. Profiled with immunoSEQ multiplex PCR; TCRdb holds only in-frame clones, not every one. This table has some 240,000 clones, under 60% appearing once. Here the sequenced sample was CD4+ T cells sorted from blood, taken at week 4, from a patient treated with tofacitinib. The source of these receptors is a human donor with alopecia areata. The CDR3 runs from the conserved cysteine through the conserved F or W. The D gene is left open where the match is weak. Size is omitted from some rows. Given values are once, few, many or a class for expanded clones.

D	V	J	size	DNA	CDR3
TRBD1	TRBV7-8	TRBJ1-4	few	TGTGCCAGCAGCCCTCACCGACAGGGGAATGAAAAACTGTTTTTT	CASSPHRQGNEKLFF
-	TRBV2	TRBJ1-2	-	TGTGCCAGCAGTGAAGTAGGCAGGAGAAACTATGGCTACACCTTC	CASSEVGRRNYGYTF
TRBD1	TRBV6-6	TRBJ2-7	-	TGTGCCAGCAGTGACGGACAGGGGATCGCCTACGAGCAGTACTTC	CASSDGQGIAYEQYF
-	TRBV29-1	TRBJ1-4	-	TGCAGCGTTCAGGTGGGAGGAGGAAAACTGTTTTTT	CSVQVGGGKLFF
-	TRBV10-3	TRBJ2-1	-	TGTGCCATCAGTGAGTCGAATGAGCAGTTCTTC	CAISESNEQFF
-	TRBV15	TRBJ1-5	-	TGTGCCACCAGCAAAGGGGAGGATCAGCCCCAGCATTTT	CATSKGEDQPQHF
-	TRBV6-5	TRBJ2-7	-	TGTGCCAGCAGCCTGGGGATTACCTACGAGCAGTACTTC	CASSLGITYEQYF
TRBD2	TRBV7-2	TRBJ2-3	few	TGTGCCAGCAGCCGCCGGGGCACTAGCGTTCGGAGAGATACGCAGTATTTT	CASSRRGTSVRRDTQYF
-	TRBV15	TRBJ1-2	few	TGTGCCACCAGCAGAGATGAAGCGGGGAAGGATGGCTACACCTTC	CATSRDEAGKDGYTF
-	TRBV29-1	TRBJ2-6	-	TGCAGCGTTGGATGGGGCTCTGGGGCCAACGTCCTGACTTTC	CSVGWGSGANVLTF